The TCR beta chain under discussion was sequenced for a study of blood T cells in healthy people across ages. This clonotype was seen just once. Sample-barcoded 5' priming and a J-beta primer mix drove a second PCR of about 6 to 12 cycles. In TCRdb, the 5' RACE reads were re-called with MiXCR into one record per CDR3 protein. Of nearly 800,000 distinct CDR3 sequences in the sample, just under 25% were seen once. Germline CDR1 reads MDHEN; CDR2 reads SYDVKM. The CDR3 spans 15 residues. Trimming cost V 3 bases and J 9 bases; bases outside gene matches: 11. Another study also made use of these data, one on T cells of mothers and their children.

The V call is TRBV28, the J call TRBJ2-1; 7 bases agree with TRBD2. The sequencing input was blood. The clonotype comes from a boy younger than 18 in good health. The CDR3 sequence is CASSFGGGPSGEQFF. CDR3 DNA sequence: TGTGCCAGCAGTTTCGGGGGAGGGCCGTCCGGTGAGCAGTTCTTC.